A single sample is the source of the 25 T cell receptor beta chains below, sequenced in a study of T cells in Graves' hyperthyroidism and ophthalmopathy. The TCR beta CDR3 regions underwent amplification using RNA transcripts as the source. HTBI primers were the set used in a first-round RT-PCR of the TCR CDR3. Via MiXCR, TCRdb re-called the multiplex PCR reads, giving one row per CDR3 protein. The data contain about 420,000 distinct CDR3 sequences, around 16% of them singletons. The sequenced material came from blood. Every receptor here comes from a woman younger than 30 with Graves' hyperthyroidism.

V and J are TRBV5-4 and TRBJ2-7, with TRBD2 matching 11 bases. The CDR3 is made up of 14 amino acids. CDR1 SGHNT and CDR2 YYREEE come from the germline V gene (reference sequence). The J segment lost 6 bases and the V segment lost 6 bases, leaving 8 bases of the junction unmatched. The CDR3 bases are TGTGCCAGCACCCTAGCGGGAGGAGACGGCGAGCAGTACTTC. Translated: CASTLAGGDGEQYF.

This clonotype appeared a few times. This rearrangement joins TRBV20-1 to TRBJ1-3, with D uncertain. The V gene's germline CDR1 is DFQATT and CDR2 SNEGSKA (reference sequence). V was cut by 0 bases and J by 1 base, with 7 bases left in between. This CDR3 is built from 14 residues. This CDR3 is CSARDPASGNTIYF. The CDR3 DNA is TGCAGTGCTAGAGATCCAGCATCTGGAAACACCATATATTTT.

The chain employs TRBV12-3 or TRBV12-4 and TRBJ1-2; D is uncertain. The CDR3 is 13 residues long. The ends were cut back, 2 bases at V and 8 bases at J, with 12 bases in the middle. CDR3 loop: CASSLRSSRGYTF. The CDR3, as DNA: TGTGCCAGCAGTTTAAGGAGTAGTAGGGGCTACACCTTC.

This clonotype was recorded a few times. The chain joins TRBV7-9 to TRBJ1-6; D remains ambiguous. Germline lookup yields CDR1 SEHNR and CDR2 FQNEAQ (reference sequence). V lost 1 base, J lost 4 bases, and 23 bases lay in between. The CDR3 runs to 20 residues. The CDR3 DNA reads as TGTGCCAGCAGCTTAGTACCAAGTTGGCGGGGAGCCAATTATAATTCACCCCTCCACTTT. Amino acid sequence: CASSLVPSWRGANYNSPLHF.

This clonotype appeared a few times. J is TRBJ1-4 and V is TRBV20-1; perhaps TRBD1 as D (5 bases). Germline CDR1 DFQATT, CDR2 SNEGSKA (reference sequence). The CDR3 runs to 12 residues. The CDR3 bases are TGCAGCGCAGGGATCCCGCGGGAAAAACTGTTTTTT. It is translated as CSAGIPREKLFF.

This clonotype was counted between two and nine times. The V and J genes are TRBV19 and TRBJ2-7, with TRBD1 identical over 9 bases. This CDR3 has 13 residues. Unmatched junction bases numbered 4, after V lost 5 bases and J lost 5 bases. The V gene's germline CDR1 is LNHDA and CDR2 SQIVND (reference sequence). CDR3 protein: CASSGTGPHEQYF. The DNA for the CDR3 is TGTGCCAGTAGTGGGACAGGGCCTCACGAGCAGTACTTC.

The table lists this clonotype with many counts. This chain joins TRBV28 and TRBJ2-5, with 9 bases aligning to TRBD1. V was pared by 3 bases and J by 3 bases, with 2 bases of the junction left unmatched. The CDR3 extends over 14 amino acids. Germline CDR1 MDHEN, CDR2 SYDVKM. CDR3 residues: CASSFRDREETQYF. DNA for the CDR3: TGTGCCAGCAGTTTCAGGGACAGGGAAGAGACCCAGTACTTC.

The V and J genes are TRBV29-1 and TRBJ2-1; D gene uncertain. The CDR3 consists of 11 residues. Trimming shortened V by 3 bases and J by 8 bases, and 8 bases separated the two germline ends. The germline CDR1 and CDR2 sequences are SQVTM and ANQGSEA. CDR3 nucleotides: TGCAGCGTTGATTTAGCCCATGAGCAGTTCTTC. Its protein is CSVDLAHEQFF.

This clonotype was found once. A much larger clonotype is one base distant, so this may be a read error. The chain recombines TRBV20-1 with TRBJ2-7; D tentatively reads TRBD1 or TRBD2 (5 bases each). V lost 0 bases to trimming and J lost 5 bases, with 20 bases between them. This CDR3 has 16 amino acids. Germline V lookup: CDR1 DFQATT, CDR2 SNEGSKA (reference sequence). This CDR3 is CSARDTPGGGTHEQYF. CDR3 nucleotide sequence: TGCAGTGCTAGAGATACCCCCGGCGGTGGGACCCACGAGCAGTACTTC.

This clonotype has a handful of counts. This rearrangement joins TRBV5-1 to TRBJ2-5; the match to TRBD2 covers 9 bases. The CDR3 spans 16 residues. The trim removed 5 bases at V and 4 bases at J, leaving 12 bases unmatched. CDR1 and CDR2 (germline): SGHRS, YFSETQ. In nucleotides, the CDR3 is TGCGCCAGCAGTATGGCGGGGGGGCCAACCGGAGAGACCCAGTACTTC. The encoded protein is CASSMAGGPTGETQYF. Variable domain in full (rest from reference TRBV5-1 and TRBJ2-5): KAGVTQTPRYLIKTRGQQVTLSCSPISGHRSVSWYQQTPGQGLQFLFEYFSETQRNKGNFPGRFSGRQFSNSRSEMNVSTLELGDSALYLCASSMAGGPTGETQYFGPGTRLLVL.

This clonotype was counted ten times or more. The chain uses TRBV7-8 and TRBJ2-4, with TRBD2 matching 11 bases. CDR3 size: 16 residues. V shed 9 bases, J shed 5 bases, and the junction held 12 bases outside the gene matches. Germline CDR1 is SGHVS and CDR2 is FQNEAQ. The CDR3 reads CASSGGAAWGENIQYF. As DNA, the CDR3 is TGTGCCAGTAGCGGGGGGGCCGCCTGGGGAGAAAACATTCAGTACTTC. The full variable domain, in which reference TRBV7-8 and TRBJ2-4 provide the parts outside the CDR3, is GAGVSQSPRYKVAKRGQDVALRCDPISGHVSLFWYQQALGQGPEFLTYFQNEAQLDKSGLPSDRFFAERPEGSVSTLKIQRTQQEDSAVYLCASSGGAAWGENIQYFGAGTRLSVL.

V is TRBV19 and J is TRBJ1-6; 8 bases are shared with TRBD1. Trimming took 10 bases from V and 8 from J; bases not matched to a gene: 7. Germline V gene lookup returns CDR1 LNHDA and CDR2 SQIVND (reference sequence). The CDR3 totals 13 residues. CDR3 sequence (DNA): TGTGCCACCTCCGGGACAGGTGATTCACCCCTCCACTTT. This sequence encodes CATSGTGDSPLHF.

This clonotype was picked up many times. The V and J genes are TRBV7-3 and TRBJ2-1; 14 bases are shared with TRBD2. The junction had 8 bases not matched to a gene; V was cut back by 4 bases and J by 6 bases. Per the germline V gene, CDR1 is SGHTA and CDR2 is FQGTGA. CDR3 length equals 17 residues. DNA of the CDR3: TGTGCCAGCAGCTCCGGACTAGCGGGGGGAAAAGCCAATGAGCAGTTCTTC. This encodes CASSSGLAGGKANEQFF.

This clonotype was recorded many times. The V gene is TRBV12-3 or TRBV12-4, the J gene TRBJ1-1; D gene ambiguous. CDR3 length: 13 residues. Trimming left V 7 bases short and J 4 bases short, with 13 bases between. The CDR3 here is CASITTGSTEAFF. CDR3 coding DNA: TGTGCCAGCATAACTACGGGAAGCACTGAAGCTTTCTTT.

This clonotype has only a few counts. V usage is TRBV12-3 or TRBV12-4 and J usage is TRBJ2-7; D call uncertain. This CDR3 has 13 residues. Trimming removed 6 bases from V and 4 bases from J, with 13 bases in between. CDR3 coding DNA: TGTGCCAGCAGCCCACCAGACATTTACGAGCAGTACTTC. It specifies CASSPPDIYEQYF.

This clonotype was recorded many times. This chain uses TRBV12-3 or TRBV12-4 with TRBJ2-4; 7 bases map to TRBD2. Trimming removed 5 bases from V and 0 bases from J; junction bases left unmatched: 4. There are 15 residues in the CDR3. The CDR3 protein is CASSTVAGAKNIQYF. CDR3 bases: TGTGCCAGCAGTACAGTAGCGGGAGCCAAAAACATTCAGTACTTC.

As concerns this clonotype: A much larger clone differs by one base, so this may be a read error. This chain uses TRBV27 with TRBJ2-2; D is uncertain. Per germline, CDR1 MNHEY and CDR2 SMNVEV (reference sequence). Trimming removed 4 bases from V and 1 base from J, with 13 bases in between. There are 16 residues in the CDR3. CDR3 DNA sequence: TGTGCCAGCAGTTCACAGAGCTACCAGAACACCGGGGAGCTGTTTTTT. The encoded protein is CASSSQSYQNTGELFF.

This clonotype was seen more than once but under ten times. This chain joins TRBV18 and TRBJ1-2; a possible D gene is TRBD1 (6 bases). The V gene lost 1 base and the J gene lost 3 bases, with 12 bases spanning the gap. The CDR3 runs 15 residues. The germline V gene has CDR1 KGHSH and CDR2 LQKENI. The CDR3 loop reads CASSPLHRDDYGYTF. The CDR3 bases are TGTGCCAGCTCACCACTTCACAGGGATGACTATGGCTACACCTTC.

The gene calls are TRBV5-4 and TRBJ2-1; TRBD2 aligns across 13 bases. Germline CDR1 is SGHNT and CDR2 is YYREEE (reference sequence). CDR3 length equals 20 residues. V shed 4 bases and J 0 bases; nucleotides not matched to a gene: 13. The CDR3 sequence: CASSMPTLAGGPSSYNEQFF. CDR3 nucleotides: TGTGCCAGCAGCATGCCCACACTAGCGGGGGGGCCGAGCTCCTACAATGAGCAGTTCTTC.

This clonotype showed up just a few times. V gene TRBV6-1 combines with J gene TRBJ1-5; D unclear. There are 15 residues in the CDR3. Trimming removed 7 bases from V and 3 bases from J, with 16 bases in between. Germline-derived CDR1 and CDR2 are MNHNS and SASEGT. CDR3 sequence (DNA): TGTGCCAGCAAGGCCGATCAATTCCCCAATCAGCCCCAGCATTTT. It specifies CASKADQFPNQPQHF.

This clonotype turned up a few times. The rearrangement links TRBV12-3 or TRBV12-4 to TRBJ1-1; a weak D match, TRBD1 (5 bases). There are 20 residues in the CDR3. V was clipped by 1 base and J by 0 bases, with 24 bases between them. The chain's CDR3 is CASSLVRRGLGGGMNTEAFF. The CDR3 coding sequence is TGTGCCAGCAGTTTAGTTCGAAGAGGCCTCGGGGGAGGAATGAACACTGAAGCTTTCTTT.

This clonotype was detected many times. This chain links TRBV28 with TRBJ1-5; possibly TRBD1 for D (5 bases). Trimming removed 8 bases at V and 1 base at J, with 15 bases between. Germline CDR1 is MDHEN and CDR2 is SYDVKM. The length of the CDR3 is 15 residues. The CDR3 sequence is CASLGGSVSNQPQHF. In DNA, the CDR3 is TGTGCCAGCCTGGGGGGGTCCGTCAGCAATCAGCCCCAGCATTTT.

Many counts were recorded for this clonotype. V gene TRBV11-2 combines with J gene TRBJ2-7; perhaps TRBD1 as D (5 bases). The CDR3 is 16 residues long. Trimming stripped 4 bases from V and 3 bases from J, with 19 bases between. In germline, CDR1 is SGHAT, CDR2 FQNNGV. The CDR3 here is CASSSMGQPTLYEQYF. As DNA, the CDR3 is TGTGCCAGCAGCTCAATGGGGCAACCGACCCTCTACGAGCAGTACTTC.

This clonotype showed up just a few times. This may be a read error: a much more frequent sequence differs by one nucleotide. The chain employs TRBV5-1 and TRBJ1-1, with D unclear. This CDR3 has 16 residues. V was clipped by 4 bases and J by 9 bases, with 25 bases between them. Germline V gene data show CDR1 as SGHRS and CDR2 as YFSETQ. The CDR3 nucleotides are TGCGCCAGCAGCCCATGGGTGACGGAGGTTAGTAATAAAGCTTTCTTT. Translated: CASSPWVTEVSNKAFF.

The table lists this clonotype with many counts. The chain is built from TRBV3-1 and TRBJ2-7; 8 bases are shared with TRBD1. Germline lookup yields CDR1 LGHDT and CDR2 YNNKEL (reference sequence). Losses at the gene ends were 1 base for V and 5 bases for J; bases not matched to a gene: 4. The CDR3 length is 14 residues. CDR3 protein: CASSQVWTGHEQYF. In DNA, the CDR3 is TGTGCCAGCAGCCAAGTCTGGACAGGGCACGAGCAGTACTTC.